The rows below give T cell receptor beta chains drawn from one sample of a study of early T cells in non-severe SARS-CoV-2 infection. TCRdb used MiXCR to reprocess the 5' RACE reads, holding one entry per CDR3 protein. Of 25,000 to 35,000 distinct CDR3 sequences in the sample, around 7% are singletons; the top ten hold about 3%. What was sequenced was whole blood. The receptor source for this set is an adult who was a healthcare worker with PCR-confirmed SARS-CoV-2 infection or an uninfected control (not recorded which). The CDR3 runs from the conserved cysteine through the conserved F or W. D genes are given only for firm matches. Clone size is shown for a subset of rows, as once, few, many or a class of expanded clone.

clone_size cdr3_length d_call j_call v_call cdr3_nt cdr3_aa
many 15 - TRBJ2-7 TRBV20-1 TGCAGTGCTAGAGAACCACGGCACCCCGACTACGAGCAGTACTTC CSAREPRHPDYEQYF
- 14 - TRBJ1-1 TRBV6-2/TRBV6-3 TGTGCCAGCATCCCCAGATGGGTTTCGACTGAAGCTTTCTTT CASIPRWVSTEAFF
many 18 TRBD1 TRBJ2-3 TRBV28 TGTGCCAGCAGTTTGCCGGGACAGGGGGCGCGGGGGACAGATACGCAGTATTTT CASSLPGQGARGTDTQYF
medium-sized 13 - TRBJ1-1 TRBV20-1 TGCAGTGCTGGACCGCAGGGACGGACTGAAGCTTTCTTT CSAGPQGRTEAFF
many 14 - TRBJ2-7 TRBV5-1 TGCGCCAGCAGCTTGGCCTTGGGGCCTCCCGAGCAGTACTTC CASSLALGPPEQYF
many 16 TRBD2 TRBJ2-1 TRBV11-2 TGTGCCAGCAGCTCACCCGGGACTAGCGGGAGGATTGGGCAGTTCTTC CASSSPGTSGRIGQFF
- 15 - TRBJ2-5 TRBV18 TGTGCCAGCTCACCACAGGGAGGAGGTGCAGAGACCCAGTACTTC CASSPQGGGAETQYF
- 14 TRBD2 TRBJ2-1 TRBV20-1 TGCAGTGCTACCACTAGCGGGAGGGCCGGTGAGCAGTTCTTC CSATTSGRAGEQFF
many 15 - TRBJ1-1 TRBV12-3/TRBV12-4 TGTGCCAGCAGTTACCGACGGGAAATGAACACTGAAGCTTTCTTT CASSYRREMNTEAFF
- 17 TRBD2 TRBJ2-1 TRBV19 TGTGCCAGTAGTATAGCCCGAGCCACTAGCGGGAGCAATGAGCAGTTCTTC CASSIARATSGSNEQFF
few 18 - TRBJ2-7 TRBV15 TGTGCCACCAGCAGCCTGTTTGAGACAGACTATAGCTCCTACGAGCAGTACTTC CATSSLFETDYSSYEQYF
medium-sized 13 - TRBJ1-1 TRBV20-1 TGCAGTGCCGACCGACTTCCGAACACTGAAGCTTTCTTT CSADRLPNTEAFF
many 16 - TRBJ2-1 TRBV12-3/TRBV12-4 TGTGCCAGCAGTCCGCGAAGGAGGTCCACCTACAATGAGCAGTTCTTC CASSPRRRSTYNEQFF
many 12 - TRBJ2-1 TRBV5-6 TGTGCCAGCAGCTTGGGCGTAGGCGAGCAGTTCTTC CASSLGVGEQFF
- 15 - TRBJ1-5 TRBV5-6 TGTGCCAGCAGCTCCCAGGGACGGAGGATAGATGCCCAGCATTTT CASSSQGRRIDAQHF
- 14 TRBD1 TRBJ1-1 TRBV7-9 TGTGCCAGCAGCCCCCAGACAGGGGACACTGAAGCTTTCTTT CASSPQTGDTEAFF
many 15 - TRBJ2-7 TRBV7-6 TGTGCCAGCAGCTTAGATGTGGCGGTTACCTACGAGCAGTACTTC CASSLDVAVTYEQYF
many 14 - TRBJ2-1 TRBV11-2 TGTGCCAGCAGCTTAATGTCCGCCTACAATGAGCAGTTCTTC CASSLMSAYNEQFF
many 22 TRBD1 TRBJ1-3 TRBV12-3/TRBV12-4 TGTGCCAGCAGTTCGTTTCGTGGGACAGGGGGTCAATCCGCTGTCTCTGGAAACACCATATATTTT CASSSFRGTGGQSAVSGNTIYF
- 13 - TRBJ2-1 TRBV6-5 TGTGCCAGCAGTGTCCGGACCTACAATGAGCAGTTCTTC CASSVRTYNEQFF
many 13 - TRBJ2-1 TRBV4-3 TGCGCCAGCAGCCAAGATATTACGCTACCTCAGTTCTTC CASSQDITLPQFF
many 16 - TRBJ2-6 TRBV6-5 TGTGCCAGCAGTTACTCGGGGATCTCTGGGGCCAACGTCCTGACTTTC CASSYSGISGANVLTF
many 14 TRBD1 TRBJ1-2 TRBV2 TGTGCCAGCAGTGAATCGACAGGGGGATATGGCTACACCTTC CASSESTGGYGYTF
few 12 TRBD2 TRBJ2-7 TRBV28 TGTGCCAGCACCGACAGAGGGAGGGAGAAGTACTTC CASTDRGREKYF
many 12 TRBD1 TRBJ1-1 TRBV28 TGTGCCAGCAGACACAGACAGGGTAAAGCTTTCTTT CASRHRQGKAFF
many 16 TRBD2 TRBJ2-1 TRBV5-6 TGTGCCAGCAGCTTTAAGACTAGCGGGAGTTACAATGAGCAGTTCTTC CASSFKTSGSYNEQFF
many 13 - TRBJ1-1 TRBV29-1 TGCAGCGGGAAAGGGACAACGAACACTGAAGCTTTCTTT CSGKGTTNTEAFF
many 12 - TRBJ1-3 TRBV12-3/TRBV12-4 TGTGCCAGCAGTTTAGCAACAGGCTCACAATATTTT CASSLATGSQYF
many 15 - TRBJ1-1 TRBV6-5 TGTGCCAGCAGTTACTCGATCGCTTGGAACACTGAAGCTTTCTTT CASSYSIAWNTEAFF
many 15 TRBD1 TRBJ1-1 TRBV6-2/TRBV6-3 TGTGCCAGCAGTTACTCTTTGACAGGGGACACTGAAGCTTTCTTT CASSYSLTGDTEAFF
many 15 - TRBJ2-1 TRBV29-1 TGCAGCGTTGAGGGCCAAACCCCCTCCTACAATGAGCAGTTCTTC CSVEGQTPSYNEQFF
many 16 - TRBJ1-2 TRBV3-1 TGTGCCAGCAGCCAAGAATGGGGCGGACGGTTCTATGGCTACACCTTC CASSQEWGGRFYGYTF
many 15 TRBD2 TRBJ2-5 TRBV5-1 TGCGCCAGCAGCTCAATAGCGGGATCTCAAGAGACCCAGTACTTC CASSSIAGSQETQYF
few 12 TRBD1 TRBJ1-1 TRBV29-1 TGCAGCGTTCGGACAGGAAACACTGAAGCTTTCTTT CSVRTGNTEAFF
- 13 - TRBJ1-1 TRBV9 TGTGCCAGCAGCATCCGAATGAACACTGAAGCTTTCTTT CASSIRMNTEAFF
many 13 - TRBJ1-1 TRBV6-6 TGTGCCAGCAGTTACGACCCTGACACTGAAGCTTTCTTT CASSYDPDTEAFF
many 16 TRBD1 TRBJ2-5 TRBV24-1 TGTGCCACCAGTGATTCCGCGACAGGGGGCAAAGAGACCCAGTACTTC CATSDSATGGKETQYF
many 16 - TRBJ1-3 TRBV5-1 TGCGCCAGCAGCTTGGCAGGGCCGAGCTCTGGAAACACCATATATTTT CASSLAGPSSGNTIYF
many 11 - TRBJ2-1 TRBV11-2 TGTGCCAGCAGATCGGCAAGGGAGCAGTTCTTC CASRSAREQFF
many 15 TRBD1 TRBJ2-7 TRBV7-2 TGTGCCAGCAGCTACACCGGGACAGGCTCCTACGAGCAGTACTTC CASSYTGTGSYEQYF
many 14 TRBD1 TRBJ2-7 TRBV7-9 TGTGCCAGCAGCTCCCAGGGGGCGAGTAGGGAGCAGTACTTC CASSSQGASREQYF
medium-sized 16 TRBD2 TRBJ2-3 TRBV7-2 TGTGCCAGCAGCGTGGGACTAGCGGGAGACATAGATACGCAGTATTTT CASSVGLAGDIDTQYF
many 17 TRBD2 TRBJ2-1 TRBV9 TGTGCCAGCAGCGCTGGGGGGGGACTAGCCCCCGGGCATGAGCAGTTCTTC CASSAGGGLAPGHEQFF
many 14 TRBD1 TRBJ2-7 TRBV12-3/TRBV12-4 TGTGCCAGCAGTCCCCGGGACAGGTCCTACGAGCAGTACTTC CASSPRDRSYEQYF
many 13 - TRBJ1-1 TRBV28 TGTGCCAGCACCCCGCCGGGGAACACTGAAGCTTTCTTT CASTPPGNTEAFF
many 13 TRBD1 TRBJ1-1 TRBV7-3 TGTGCCAGCAGCTTTGGGACAGGGACTGAAGCTTTCTTT CASSFGTGTEAFF
few 18 TRBD1 TRBJ1-5 TRBV7-2 TGTGCCAGCAGCTCGGGGGACAGTCCGGCCTATAGCAATCAGCCCCAGCATTTT CASSSGDSPAYSNQPQHF
many 17 TRBD1 TRBJ1-2 TRBV28 TGTGCCAGCAGTTCCCCGCCATCACAGGGGGCGCAGAATGGCTACACCTTC CASSSPPSQGAQNGYTF
- 14 - TRBJ1-3 TRBV12-3/TRBV12-4 TGTGCCAGCAGTTTCGAGCTCTCTGGAAACACCATATATTTT CASSFELSGNTIYF
many 13 - TRBJ2-5 TRBV4-1 TGCGCCAGCAGCCAGGGACCGATGGAGACCCAGTACTTC CASSQGPMETQYF
many 15 - TRBJ1-1 TRBV12-5 TGTGCTAGTGGTCTCCTCTCCGGGCTGGGCACTGAAGCTTTCTTT CASGLLSGLGTEAFF
many 15 - TRBJ2-1 TRBV20-1 TGCAGTGCTAGAGACGACCTAGGCTCCTACAATGAGCAGTTCTTC CSARDDLGSYNEQFF
many 12 - TRBJ1-1 TRBV10-1 TGCGCCAGCAGTGACGGAGACACTGAAGCTTTCTTT CASSDGDTEAFF
many 17 TRBD2 TRBJ2-1 TRBV28 TGTGCCAGCAGTCCGATCTCAGCCAGCGGGGAAACCGATGAGCAGTTCTTC CASSPISASGETDEQFF
few 12 - TRBJ2-2 TRBV9 TGTGCCAGCAGCGCCGGCGGCGGGGAGCTGTTTTTT CASSAGGGELFF
many 14 - TRBJ1-1 TRBV4-1 TGCGCCAGCAGAGTAGGACAGCTGAACACTGAAGCTTTCTTT CASRVGQLNTEAFF